One sample yielded the 13 T cell receptor beta chains listed below, sequenced in a study of early T cells in non-severe SARS-CoV-2 infection. One entry per CDR3 protein results from TCRdb running MiXCR on the 5' RACE reads. The table records tens of thousands of distinct CDR3 sequences, over 5% of them present only once. Sample: whole blood, taken at baseline. The receptors originated from an adult who was a healthcare worker with PCR-confirmed SARS-CoV-2 infection or an uninfected control (not recorded which).

This clonotype was picked up many times. The gene calls are TRBV27 and TRBJ1-6; D is unclear. The CDR3 loop spans 13 amino acids. V lost 7 bases and J lost 7, with 11 bases in between. Germline CDR1 reads MNHEY; CDR2 reads SMNVEV (reference sequence). The CDR3 DNA reads TGTGCCAGCATTCGAGGGAACAATTCACCCCTCCACTTT. Amino acid sequence: CASIRGNNSPLHF.

This clonotype appeared many times. The J gene is TRBJ1-5, the V gene TRBV6-4; no clear D gene. The CDR3 contains 17 residues. From germline, CDR1 is MRHNA and CDR2 SNTAGT. V lost 2 bases and J lost 2, with 16 bases in between. The CDR3 bases are TGTGCCAGCAGTGACCCCGAGCCCCGCTCGGGCAATCAGCCCCAGCATTTT. Its protein is CASSDPEPRSGNQPQHF.

Ten or more counts support this clonotype. The chain links TRBV28 to TRBJ2-1; the match to TRBD2 covers 7 bases. J gave up 5 bases and V 8 bases, and 9 bases lay outside the gene matches. The CDR3 covers 14 residues. In germline, CDR1 is MDHEN, CDR2 SYDVKM. The CDR3 DNA is TGTGCCAGCCCAAGCGGGACGGCCGACAATGAGCAGTTCTTC. Its protein is CASPSGTADNEQFF. Drawing the rest from reference TRBV28 and TRBJ2-1, the complete variable domain is DVKVTQSSRYLVKRTGEKVFLECVQDMDHENMFWYRQDPGLGLRLIYFSYDVKMKEKGDIPEGYSVSREKKERFSLILESASTNQTSMYLCASPSGTADNEQFFGPGTRLTVL.

The rearrangement links TRBV6-1 to TRBJ2-5; TRBD1 is a possible D gene (6 bases). This CDR3 comprises 13 residues. CDR1 MNHNS and CDR2 SASEGT come from the germline V gene. Deletions cut 6 bases from V and 1 base from J, with 9 bases between. CDR3 bases: TGTGCCAGCAGCCAGGACAGCCAAGAGACCCAGTACTTC. This sequence encodes CASSQDSQETQYF.

This clonotype was recorded many times. The chain combines TRBV11-2 with TRBJ2-2; D remains ambiguous. Germline loops: CDR1 SGHAT, CDR2 FQNNGV. The CDR3 runs to 12 residues. Trimming took off 5 bases at V and 2 bases at J, with 3 bases between the two ends. In DNA, the CDR3 is TGTGCCAGCAGCAGCAACACCGGGGAGCTGTTTTTT. Its translation is CASSSNTGELFF.

This clonotype was counted a few times. This chain joins TRBV5-1 and TRBJ1-2; D gene ambiguous. The ends were cut back, 2 bases at V and 0 bases at J, with 5 bases in the middle. Germline lookup yields CDR1 SGHRS and CDR2 YFSETQ. There are 13 residues in the CDR3. The CDR3 is CASSLETNYGYTF. CDR3 DNA sequence: TGCGCCAGCAGCTTAGAGACTAACTATGGCTACACCTTC.

In its sample, this clonotype was seen many times. The chain is built from TRBV7-3 and TRBJ2-3, with D possibly matching TRBD1 (5 bases). Germline V CDR1 and CDR2: SGHTA, FQGTGA. This CDR3 has 14 residues. The V end lost 8 bases, the J end lost 2 bases, and 14 bases lay between the germline ends. The CDR3 DNA reads TGTGCCAGCTCTTTGACAGCTGTCACAGATACGCAGTATTTT. Translated, it gives CASSLTAVTDTQYF.

This clonotype has ten or more counts. J is TRBJ2-5 and V is TRBV11-2; D uncertain. Deletions cut 5 bases from V and 3 bases from J, with 13 bases between. This CDR3 is 14 amino acids long. From germline, CDR1 is SGHAT and CDR2 FQNNGV. The CDR3 sequence: CASSLRRTEETQYF. CDR3 bases: TGTGCCAGCAGCCTCCGCCGCACCGAAGAGACCCAGTACTTC.

This clonotype has a count of ten or more. The V gene is TRBV4-1, the J gene TRBJ2-3; D might be TRBD2 (5 bases). V was clipped by 3 bases and J by 1 base, with 14 bases between them. The CDR3 has 16 amino acids. The V gene's germline CDR1 is MGHRA and CDR2 YSYEKL. The CDR3 region has the DNA TGCGCCAGCAGCCACCCCGGGAAACGACGCACAGATACGCAGTATTTT. This translates into CASSHPGKRRTDTQYF.

This clonotype was seen a handful of times. The CDR3 sequence is CASSRGQAVSPLHF. The CDR3 nucleotides read TGTGCCAGCAGCCGCGGACAGGCGGTTTCACCCCTCCACTTT. V and J are TRBV6-5 and TRBJ1-6; TRBD1 matches at 7 bases. Germline V CDR1 and CDR2: MNHEY, SVGAGI. Trimming took 6 bases from V and 9 from J; bases not matched to a gene: 8. This CDR3 is 14 amino acids long.

This clonotype was counted at least ten times. This chain connects TRBV28 to TRBJ2-5; D might be TRBD1 or TRBD2, each matching 5 bases. The CDR3 consists of 12 residues. CDR1 and CDR2 (germline): MDHEN, SYDVKM. V lost 4 bases, J lost 4 bases, and 7 bases lay in between. CDR3 coding DNA: TGTGCCAGCAGTTCGGGGACAGAGACCCAGTACTTC. This encodes CASSSGTETQYF.

This clonotype was found many times. The chain carries TRBV7-9 and TRBJ2-3, with 7 nucleotides matching TRBD2. CDR3 length equals 18 residues. Trimming cost V 5 bases and J 5 bases; bases outside gene matches: 19. Looked up from germline, CDR1 is SEHNR and CDR2 is FQNEAQ (reference sequence). CDR3 amino acids: CASSPHVLRAGEKDTQYF. The CDR3 coding sequence is TGTGCCAGCAGCCCCCATGTCCTTCGGGCGGGAGAAAAAGATACGCAGTATTTT. The complete variable domain, with remaining parts taken from reference TRBV7-9 and TRBJ2-3, reads DTGVSQNPRHKITKRGQNVTFRCDPISEHNRLYWYRQTLGQGPEFLTYFQNEAQLEKSRLLSDRFSAERPKGSFSTLEIQRTEQGDSAMYLCASSPHVLRAGEKDTQYFGPGTRLTVL.

This clonotype was seen many times. This chain joins TRBV25-1 and TRBJ1-4; 8 positions match TRBD1. Trimming removed 8 bases from V and 7 bases from J; junction bases left unmatched: 3. CDR3 length: 12 residues. Germline-derived CDR1 and CDR2 are MGHDK and SYGVNS. The CDR3: CASQGAGEKLFF. The CDR3 DNA is TGTGCCAGCCAGGGGGCAGGTGAAAAACTGTTTTTT.